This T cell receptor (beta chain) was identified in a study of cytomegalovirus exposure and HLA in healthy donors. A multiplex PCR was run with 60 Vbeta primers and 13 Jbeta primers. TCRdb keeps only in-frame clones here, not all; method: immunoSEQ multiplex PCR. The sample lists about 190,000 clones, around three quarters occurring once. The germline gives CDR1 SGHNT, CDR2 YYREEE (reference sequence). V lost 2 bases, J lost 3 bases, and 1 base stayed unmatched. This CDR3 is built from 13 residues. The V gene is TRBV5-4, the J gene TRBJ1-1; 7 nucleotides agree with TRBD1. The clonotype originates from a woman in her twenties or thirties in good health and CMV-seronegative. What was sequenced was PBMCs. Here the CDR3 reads CASSLGTDTEAFF. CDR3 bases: TGTGCCAGCAGCTTAGGGACAGACACTGAAGCTTTCTTT. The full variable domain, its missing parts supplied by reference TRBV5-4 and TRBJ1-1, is ETGVTQSPTHLIKTRGQQVTLRCSSQSGHNTVSWYQQALGQGPQFIFQYYREEENGRGNFPPRFSGLQFPNYSSELNVNALELDDSALYLCASSLGTDTEAFFGQGTRLTVV.